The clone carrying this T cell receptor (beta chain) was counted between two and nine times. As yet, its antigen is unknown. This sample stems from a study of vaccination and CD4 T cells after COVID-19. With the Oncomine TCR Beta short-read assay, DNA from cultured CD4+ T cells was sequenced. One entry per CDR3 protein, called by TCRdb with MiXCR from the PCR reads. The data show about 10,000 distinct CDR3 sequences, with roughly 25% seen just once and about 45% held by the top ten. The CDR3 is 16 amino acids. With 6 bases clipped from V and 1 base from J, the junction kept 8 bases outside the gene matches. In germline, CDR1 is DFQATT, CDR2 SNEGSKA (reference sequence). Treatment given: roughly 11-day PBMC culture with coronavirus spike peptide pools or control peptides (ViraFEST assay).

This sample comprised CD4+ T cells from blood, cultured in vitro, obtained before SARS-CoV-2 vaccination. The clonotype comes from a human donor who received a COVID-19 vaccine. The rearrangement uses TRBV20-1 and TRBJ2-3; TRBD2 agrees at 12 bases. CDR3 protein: CSAEKTSGGRTDTQYF. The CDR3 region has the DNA TGCAGTGCCGAAAAAACTAGCGGGGGGCGCACAGATACGCAGTATTTT.